Given below is one T cell receptor beta chain in context. No antigen is known for it. No base qualities exist here, and no much larger clone lies one base off it. Cut back by 2 bases and 1 base, the V and J ends lie 2 bases apart. There are 12 amino acids in the CDR3, from cysteine to phenylalanine inclusive. The CDR3 DNA has 36 bases and is translated from base 1. The germline V gene encodes CDR1 KGHSH and CDR2 LQKENI. TCRbeta CDR3 regions were profiled by bias-controlled multiplex PCR amplification of genomic DNA with the immunoSEQ Assay. The study's own analysis went as follows. To quantify the absolute abundance of each unique TCRbeta CDR3 region, the sequences were collapsed and filtered. Differential abundance was tested with a binomial (Fisher-equivalent) model and with a beta-binomial model adding time-dependent variance fitted from healthy donors. Clones with fewer than 5 combined templates were removed, and differential abundance was called for clones with a Benjamini-Hochberg FDR below 0.01. Using the form v = (b*log(k)+a)^2, the beta-binomial variance was modeled as a function of the total template count across the two samples. This is the immuneACCESS table as TCRdb keeps it, with only in-frame sequences that have V and J called. A part of the clones is gone; compared with another copy, unresolved V genes explain less than half, and the rest is unexplained. D and trimming were read from the DNA, whereas the V and J calls and clone size are those reported in that table. In this sample the table shows tens of thousands of clones, approximately 81% of which occur a single time. 3.5% to 5.5% of the sample is held by the ten biggest clonotypes.

This record belongs to a study of identifying expanded T cells in peripheral blood (dated by TCRdb to the late 2010s). In terms of the full investigation: Technical replicates were generated by sequencing separate aliquots of the same genomic DNA pool, and four replicates were compared pairwise.

Summary of the overall study and its limitations: Both the number of clones called differentially abundant and the false-positive rate were significantly reduced by the beta-binomial model across all healthy-donor time intervals. The binomial model flagged 0.9 to 1.5 differentially abundant clones between technical replicates, compared with 15 to 17 over approximately 2 weeks and 19 over around four weeks. It was expected by the authors that biological variance in healthy repertoires might increase further over much longer intervals, such as months to years. For all healthy donors, the variance in clone template counts between two-week samples rose significantly as total template count increased.

During the collection period, no infections or other immune events were recorded for the healthy donors. Time-dependent variance in a beta-binomial model of T-cell clone differential abundance was calibrated using healthy-donor blood repertoires as a training cohort. There were roughly 10 healthy donors in the training cohort, of whom 3 were female and 7 were male. The donors were between roughly 29 and 70 years old, with an average age of 43 years. Whole blood from each healthy donor was obtained from a commercial supplier and was collected at three time points approximately 15 days apart. For immunosequencing, genomic DNA was extracted from unsorted whole blood.

Here the chain combines TRBV18 and TRBJ1-1; the D gene identity is not certain. Source material: blood. This sequence originates from a person aged 18 to 70 in good health. At the DNA level, the sequence is TGTGCCAGCTCACCAACGAACACTGAAGCTTTCTTT. Translated, it reads CASSPTNTEAFF.